This TCR beta chain appears in the sequencing data of a study of identical twins. Study results and caveats: Conclusions relied on cross-sectional statistical analysis, not following the same donors.

This clonotype appeared a few times. Its antigen is currently unknown. CDR3 length equals 16 residues. The V and J ends lost 7 bases and 5 bases respectively, with 23 bases between them. Germline CDR1 is WSHSY and CDR2 is SAAADI. Each CDR3 protein is one row after TCRdb ran MiXCR on the 5' RACE reads. This repertoire shows approximately 210,000 distinct CDR3 sequences, 6.5% found once; its top ten account for about 15%. The same sample was also used in a study of T cells expressing NK-cell markers.

This chain joins TRBV10-2 and TRBJ1-2; D is ambiguous. The clonotype was recovered from a woman younger than 35 in good health. The sequencing sample was made of CD8+ T cells sorted from blood. CDR3 in amino acids: CASIGLRPPLRYGYTF. As DNA, the CDR3 is TGCGCCAGCATAGGACTAAGGCCACCCCTTAGATATGGCTACACCTTC.